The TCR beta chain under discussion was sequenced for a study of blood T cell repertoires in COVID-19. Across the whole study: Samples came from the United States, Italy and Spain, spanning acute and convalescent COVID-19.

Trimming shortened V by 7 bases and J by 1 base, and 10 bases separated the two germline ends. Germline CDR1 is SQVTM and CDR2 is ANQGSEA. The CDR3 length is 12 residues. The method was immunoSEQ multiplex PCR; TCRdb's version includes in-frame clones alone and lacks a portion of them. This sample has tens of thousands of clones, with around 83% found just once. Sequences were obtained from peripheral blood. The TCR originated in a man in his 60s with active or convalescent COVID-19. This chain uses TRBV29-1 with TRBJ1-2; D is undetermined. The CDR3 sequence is CSAVRDNYGYTF. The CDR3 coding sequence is TGCAGCGCGGTGAGAGATAACTATGGCTACACCTTC.